The T cell receptor (beta chain) under discussion was sequenced for a study of early T cells in non-severe SARS-CoV-2 infection. Study-level background: Unpaired chains resulted from sequencing bulk RNA of unsorted whole blood.

Many counts were recorded for this clonotype. Individual cDNA molecules each received unique molecular identifiers attached to them. TCRdb reanalysed the 5' RACE reads using MiXCR and keeps one entry per CDR3 protein. In the table there are roughly 120,000 distinct CDR3 sequences, about 15% of which are singletons. The receptor was derived from an adult who was a healthcare worker with PCR-confirmed SARS-CoV-2 infection or an uninfected control (not recorded which). Sequencing was performed on whole blood.

The CDR3 coding sequence is TGTGCCAGCAGCTCCGGGGGTAGCTCCTACAATGAGCAGTTCTTC. Its protein is CASSSGGSSYNEQFF. V is TRBV7-9 and J is TRBJ2-1, with D maybe TRBD2 (6 bases). CDR1 is SEHNR and CDR2 is FQNEAQ in the germline V gene (reference sequence). Trimming took off 4 bases at V and 0 bases at J, with 10 bases between the two ends. CDR3 length: 15 residues.